This T cell receptor beta chain was recovered during a study of blood T cells in healthy people across ages. This CDR3 comprises 15 residues. Germline V lookup: CDR1 ENHRY, CDR2 SYGVKD. The trim removed 6 bases at V and 0 bases at J, leaving 7 bases unmatched. In terms of origin and age, donors were healthy Caucasian individuals from Russia aged about 6 to 95. It was approximately 10 milliliters of peripheral blood that were drawn from each donor. Using a J-beta primer mix together with a sample-barcoded 5' primer, a second PCR was run for about 6 to 11 cycles. MiXCR, run by TCRdb on the 5' RACE reads, gives a single entry per CDR3 protein. The sample includes about 760,000 distinct CDR3 sequences, 25% seen only once; the top ten take 8% to 10%. This same sample was also taken into another study, of T cells of mothers and their children.

The sequence derives from a boy aged 10-17 years in good health. This sequence joins TRBV10-3 and TRBJ1-1; 7 positions agree with TRBD1. The sequencing sample was made of blood. CDR3 nucleotide sequence: TGTGCCATCAGGACCCGGGACAGCTTGAACACTGAAGCTTTCTTT. Protein: CAIRTRDSLNTEAFF.